Listed below are T cell receptor beta chains from one sample, sequenced in a study of cytomegalovirus exposure and HLA in healthy donors. The method was immunoSEQ multiplex PCR; TCRdb's version includes in-frame clones alone and lacks a portion of them. The data contain under 200,000 clones, 65% to 85% of them singletons. The sample comprised PBMCs. The receptors were sampled from a man aged 40-50 years in good health and CMV-seropositive. Each CDR3 is given with its conserved first and last residue. A D gene is named only where the DNA matches it firmly. Not every row has a clone size; where given, it reads once, few, many or a size class.

TRBJ1-4	TRBV19	NA	NA	CASSIGGLSEKLFF	TGTGCCAGTAGTATCGGGGGGCTTAGCGAAAAACTGTTTTTT
TRBJ2-1	TRBV19	NA	NA	CASSNRQNPYNEQFF	TGTGCCAGTAGTAACCGACAGAACCCCTACAATGAGCAGTTCTTC
TRBJ2-1	TRBV28	NA	TRBD2	CASSTSSGRTPDEQFF	TGTGCCAGCAGTACCTCCAGCGGGAGAACGCCGGATGAGCAGTTCTTC
TRBJ2-7	TRBV7-8	NA	NA	CASSSRDEQYF	TGTGCCAGCAGCTCGCGGGACGAGCAGTACTTC
TRBJ1-1	TRBV27	NA	TRBD1	CASSLSQGAEAFF	TGTGCCAGCAGTTTATCCCAGGGGGCCGAAGCTTTCTTT
TRBJ2-3	TRBV14	NA	NA	CASSLNLADTQYF	TGTGCCAGCAGCCTCAACTTAGCGGATACGCAGTATTTT
TRBJ1-1	TRBV7-2	NA	NA	CASSSDSVRTEAFF	TGTGCCAGCAGCTCGGACAGCGTACGTACTGAAGCTTTCTTT
TRBJ2-7	TRBV5-1	NA	TRBD2	CASSLGLAGAHEQYF	TGCGCCAGCAGCTTGGGCCTAGCGGGTGCCCACGAGCAGTACTTC
TRBJ2-7	TRBV28	NA	TRBD1	CASNPGQGYEQYF	TGTGCCAGCAACCCAGGACAGGGCTACGAGCAGTACTTC
TRBJ2-7	TRBV29-1	few	TRBD2	CSVETSGSYEQYF	TGCAGCGTTGAAACCAGCGGGAGTTACGAGCAGTACTTC
TRBJ2-2	TRBV4-2	NA	TRBD2	CASSIAGTSFAGELFF	TGTGCCAGCAGCATCGCCGGGACTAGCTTTGCCGGGGAGCTGTTTTTT
TRBJ1-2	TRBV19	NA	TRBD1	CASSPSWDRVYGYTF	TGTGCCAGTAGTCCTAGTTGGGACAGGGTTTATGGCTACACCTTC
TRBJ2-5	TRBV11-2	NA	TRBD1	CASSLQGAAPQETQYF	TGTGCCAGCAGTCTACAGGGGGCGGCCCCACAAGAGACCCAGTACTTC
TRBJ1-1	TRBV29-1	NA	NA	CSVVEEDATEAFF	TGCAGCGTTGTTGAGGAGGACGCCACTGAAGCTTTCTTT
TRBJ2-2	TRBV5-1	NA	NA	CASSWAGRGNTGELFF	TGCGCCAGCAGCTGGGCGGGGCGGGGGAACACCGGGGAGCTGTTTTTT
TRBJ2-1	TRBV5-1	NA	NA	CASSLLSLGQRYNEQFF	TGCGCCAGCAGCTTGTTATCGCTGGGACAAAGATACAATGAGCAGTTCTTC
TRBJ2-7	TRBV6-5	NA	NA	CASSYSNLHEQYF	TGTGCCAGCAGTTACTCGAATCTACACGAGCAGTACTTC
TRBJ2-7	TRBV7-2	NA	TRBD2	CASSSGLAGASGQYF	TGTGCCAGCAGCTCTGGACTAGCGGGAGCAAGCGGGCAGTACTTC
TRBJ1-2	TRBV18	NA	TRBD1	CASSPGQGIGYGYTF	TGTGCCAGCTCACCCGGACAGGGCATTGGCTATGGCTACACCTTC
TRBJ1-4	TRBV7-2	NA	NA	CASSSQIRVANEKLFF	TGTGCCAGCAGCTCGCAGATCCGGGTGGCTAATGAAAAACTGTTTTTT
TRBJ1-1	TRBV30	few	TRBD1	CAWSEGQGARAFF	TGTGCCTGGAGTGAAGGACAGGGGGCGAGAGCTTTCTTT
TRBJ2-7	TRBV19	NA	TRBD1	CASSTTGTGPYEQYF	TGTGCCAGTAGTACCACCGGGACAGGCCCCTACGAGCAGTACTTC
TRBJ2-5	TRBV25-1	NA	NA	CASSAQETQYF	TGTGCCAGCAGCGCGCAAGAGACCCAGTACTTC
TRBJ2-1	TRBV5-6	NA	TRBD2	CASSFQIGLARSSYNEQFF	TGTGCCAGCAGCTTTCAGATAGGACTAGCGCGGAGCTCCTACAATGAGCAGTTCTTC
TRBJ1-1	TRBV5-8	NA	NA	CASSLYLRRTEAFF	TGTGCCAGCAGCTTGTATCTTCGGAGGACTGAAGCTTTCTTT
TRBJ2-1	TRBV11-2	NA	TRBD2	CASSSGTSGSNEQFF	TGTGCCAGCAGCTCCGGGACTAGCGGGAGCAATGAGCAGTTCTTC
TRBJ2-7	TRBV2	NA	TRBD2	CASSGTRSNSYEQYF	TGTGCCAGCAGTGGGACTAGAAGTAACTCCTACGAGCAGTACTTC
TRBJ2-5	TRBV5-5	NA	NA	CASSPGGGETQYF	TGTGCCAGCAGCCCGGGGGGCGGAGAGACCCAGTACTTC
TRBJ2-7	TRBV7-9	NA	NA	CSSSSLGGWTERSSYEQYF	TGTTCCAGCAGCTCCCTTGGGGGTTGGACAGAGCGGAGTTCCTACGAGCAGTACTTC
TRBJ1-2	TRBV29-1	NA	TRBD1	CSVEEQGAHGYTF	TGCAGCGTTGAAGAACAGGGGGCGCATGGCTACACCTTC
TRBJ2-1	TRBV6-6	NA	NA	CASSYVAGHNEQFF	TGTGCCAGCAGTTACGTGGCGGGACACAATGAGCAGTTCTTC
TRBJ2-3	TRBV11-3	NA	TRBD2	CASSALAGDTQYF	TGTGCCAGCAGCGCCCTAGCGGGAGATACGCAGTATTTT
TRBJ2-7	TRBV6-1	NA	NA	CASSEAAEQYF	TGTGCCAGCAGTGAAGCGGCCGAGCAGTACTTC
TRBJ1-2	TRBV5-6	NA	NA	CASSYRDEDYGYTF	TGTGCCAGCAGCTACAGGGATGAGGACTATGGCTACACCTTC
TRBJ2-5	TRBV28	NA	TRBD2	CASSTGLAGGETQYF	TGTGCCAGCAGTACGGGACTAGCGGGAGGAGAGACCCAGTACTTC
TRBJ2-5	TRBV18	NA	NA	CASSPFDRSQETQYF	TGTGCCAGCTCACCGTTCGACAGGAGTCAAGAGACCCAGTACTTC
TRBJ2-1	TRBV15	once	TRBD2	CATSRGGLESNEQFF	TGTGCCACCAGCAGAGGGGGACTAGAATCTAATGAGCAGTTCTTC
TRBJ1-3	TRBV6-5	few	TRBD1	CASSFQTGGTGNTIYF	TGTGCCAGCAGTTTCCAGACAGGGGGTACTGGAAACACCATATATTTT
TRBJ1-1	TRBV15	NA	TRBD1	CATSREDRLNTEAFF	TGTGCCACCAGCAGAGAGGACAGGCTGAACACTGAAGCTTTCTTT